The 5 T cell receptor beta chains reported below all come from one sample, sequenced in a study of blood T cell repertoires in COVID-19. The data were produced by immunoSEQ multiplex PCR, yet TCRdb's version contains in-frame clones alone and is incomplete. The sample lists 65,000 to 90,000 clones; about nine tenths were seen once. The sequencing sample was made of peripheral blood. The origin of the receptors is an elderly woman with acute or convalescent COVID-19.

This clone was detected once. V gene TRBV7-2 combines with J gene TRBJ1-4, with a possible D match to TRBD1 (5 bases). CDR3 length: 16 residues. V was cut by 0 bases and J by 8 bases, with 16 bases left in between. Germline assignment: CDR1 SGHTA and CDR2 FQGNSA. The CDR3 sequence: CASSLAPPREREKLFF. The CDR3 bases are TGTGCCAGCAGCTTAGCCCCCCCCAGGGAAAGAGAAAAACTGTTTTTT.

CDR3 in DNA: TGTGCCAGCTCACCATCAGGGGCCGGTGGCTACGAGCAGTACTTC. Amino acids: CASSPSGAGGYEQYF. The chain links TRBV18 to TRBJ2-7; the D gene is possibly TRBD1 (6 bases). The CDR3 sequence is 15 residues long. Trimming left V 2 bases short and J 3 bases short, with 14 bases between. Germline V CDR1 and CDR2: KGHSH, LQKENI.

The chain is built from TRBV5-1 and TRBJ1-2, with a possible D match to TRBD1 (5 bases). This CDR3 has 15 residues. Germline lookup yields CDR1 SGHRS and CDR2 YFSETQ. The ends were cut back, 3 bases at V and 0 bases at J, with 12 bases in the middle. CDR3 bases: TGCGCCAGCAGCTCACGGTCAGGGACTAACTATGGCTACACCTTC. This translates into CASSSRSGTNYGYTF.

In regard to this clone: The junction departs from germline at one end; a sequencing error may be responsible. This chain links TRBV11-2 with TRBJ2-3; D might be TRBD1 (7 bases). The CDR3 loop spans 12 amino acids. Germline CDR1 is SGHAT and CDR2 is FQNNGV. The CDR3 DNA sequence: TGTGCCAGCAACTTAGGGGGCTGGGGGACTTCCTTT. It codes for CASNLGGWGTSF. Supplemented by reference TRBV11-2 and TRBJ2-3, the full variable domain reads EAGVAQSPRYKIIEKRQSVAFWCNPISGHATLYWYQQILGQGPKLLIQFQNNGVVDDSQLPKDRFSAERLKGVDSTLKIQPAKLEDSAVYLCASNLGGWGTSFGPGTRLTVL.

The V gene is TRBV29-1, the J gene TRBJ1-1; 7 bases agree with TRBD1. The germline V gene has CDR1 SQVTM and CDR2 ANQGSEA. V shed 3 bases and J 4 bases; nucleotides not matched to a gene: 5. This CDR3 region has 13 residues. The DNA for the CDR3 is TGCAGCGTTGACAGGGGGAGTGTCACTGAAGCTTTCTTT. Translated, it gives CSVDRGSVTEAFF.